This T cell receptor beta chain was documented in a study of cytomegalovirus exposure and HLA in healthy donors. Study-level points and caveats: The presence/absence work took it that sequencing depth was about the same across donors. Researchers reported in a later analysis that common viral pathogens appeared linked to several top clusters. In vitro assays verified that three CMV-associated chains recognized CMV antigens specifically. CMV serostatus was the sole immune exposure data available.

Vbeta (60) and Jbeta (13) primers were used in the PCR. Assay used: immunoSEQ multiplex PCR; TCRdb lists only in-frame clones, some missing. The sample comprises around 210,000 clones, 70% to 80% of which are singletons, and approximately 0.4% rests with the top ten. Concerning this clone itself: Its antigen remains unidentified.

The receptor was isolated from a male donor in good health and CMV-seropositive. Sequenced input: PBMCs.

Here the CDR3 DNA reads TGTGCCAGCAGCGTAGCACGGGAGCGCGGAGGCTACACCTTC. Amino acid sequence: CASSVARERGGYTF. The chain has TRBV9 and TRBJ1-2, with unresolved D. V shed 0 bases and J shed 8 bases, with 14 bases lying between them. The CDR3 totals 14 residues. The germline gives CDR1 SGDLS, CDR2 YYNGEE.